This TCR beta chain is drawn from a study of blood T cell repertoires in COVID-19 (dated by TCRdb to the early 2020s). As for the study more broadly: Samples covering the acute and convalescent phases of COVID-19 were provided by collaborators in the United States, Italy and Spain. Samples came from the ongoing ImmuneRACE study (first 160 participants) plus 1,254 subjects from 6 global collaborators. Deeply sampled blood TCRbeta repertoires from subjects exposed to, actively infected with, or recovered from COVID-19 were included in the dataset. The prospective study material was composed of cDNA or gDNA derived from T cells, B-cell-depleted T cells, or PBMCs. Sample metadata almost always included a de-identified subject ID, COVID-19 status, age in years and sex. Where available, HLA class I and class II types were obtained from metadata supplied by the sample provider rather than from assay-based typing. The repertoires were released in a freely available public database meant as a resource for research on the immune response to SARS-CoV-2.

Germline trimming: 0 bases from V, 7 bases from J; junction bases outside gene matches: 5. Including cysteine and phenylalanine, the CDR3 has 15 amino acids. The only DNA kept is the CDR3, 45 bases in frame from the first base. As encoded in the germline V gene, CDR1 is KGHSH while CDR2 is LQKENI. The immunoSEQ Assay, a bias-controlled multiplex PCR, was used to amplify TCRbeta CDR3 regions from genomic DNA. As for the original processing: Within the assay, amplification of reference gene primers was used to estimate how many nucleated cells each sample contained. To quantify the absolute abundance of each unique TCRbeta CDR3 rearrangement, sequence reads were collapsed and filtered. Productive Simpson clonality was computed per sample as the square root of Simpson's diversity index over productive rearrangements. In its TCRdb copy, this immuneACCESS table keeps in-frame sequences only and misses some clones. Where compared with another copy, unresolved V genes explain less than half of these, and the others have no known cause. V, J and clone size derive from that table, while D and trimming were established from the DNA sequence. The sample data list about 310,000 clones, and around 89% of these were observed just once. In total, the top ten clones hold around 0.97% of the sample.

One collaborating source in Seattle enrolled patients during active infection and followed them longitudinally through the course of disease. Whole blood was collected in K2EDTA tubes by collaborating institutions according to the institutions' own protocols. Collaborator samples were shipped for TCRbeta analysis as frozen whole blood, isolated PBMCs, or DNA extracted from either sample type. On this clone itself: Its antigen remains unidentified. Base quality data are lacking; no much larger clone is found one base away.

Results the study describes overall, beyond this receptor: The quantity of clinical and demographic metadata differed by source and by participant and was supplied without curation.

The sample taken for sequencing was peripheral blood. Recombination joined TRBV18 with TRBJ2-7, with TRBD2 matching 11 junction bases. The TCR was taken from a woman aged 35 to 49 with COVID-19, enrolled during active disease. The CDR3 region: CASSPPLAGGIEQYF. The DNA is as follows: TGTGCCAGCTCACCACCGCTAGCGGGGGGCATAGAGCAGTACTTC. The full variable domain, with segments outside the CDR3 supplied by the reference TRBV18 and TRBJ2-7 proteins, appears as NAGVMQNPRHLVRRRGQEARLRCSPMKGHSHVYWYRQLPEEGLKFMVYLQKENIIDESGMPKERFSAEFPKEGPSILRIQQVVRGDSAAYFCASSPPLAGGIEQYFGPGTRLTVT.